This T cell receptor beta chain was sequenced for a study of blood T cell repertoires in COVID-19. Assay: immunoSEQ multiplex PCR; the TCRdb copy retains only in-frame clones and omits some. This table has around 390,000 clones, about 83% appearing once. The V end lost 3 bases, the J end lost 8 bases, and 25 bases lay between the germline ends. Germline loops: CDR1 SGHAT, CDR2 FQNNGV. This CDR3 contains 18 residues. The TCR originated in a woman aged 45 to 65 who had recovered from COVID-19. Sequencing was carried out using PBMCs or T cells enriched from blood (not recorded which). This chain connects TRBV11-2 to TRBJ1-4; a possible D gene is TRBD1 (6 bases). CDR3 residues: CASSLRSTGESRPEKLFF. DNA for the CDR3: TGTGCCAGCAGCTTGAGATCGACAGGAGAGAGCAGGCCGGAAAAACTGTTTTTT.